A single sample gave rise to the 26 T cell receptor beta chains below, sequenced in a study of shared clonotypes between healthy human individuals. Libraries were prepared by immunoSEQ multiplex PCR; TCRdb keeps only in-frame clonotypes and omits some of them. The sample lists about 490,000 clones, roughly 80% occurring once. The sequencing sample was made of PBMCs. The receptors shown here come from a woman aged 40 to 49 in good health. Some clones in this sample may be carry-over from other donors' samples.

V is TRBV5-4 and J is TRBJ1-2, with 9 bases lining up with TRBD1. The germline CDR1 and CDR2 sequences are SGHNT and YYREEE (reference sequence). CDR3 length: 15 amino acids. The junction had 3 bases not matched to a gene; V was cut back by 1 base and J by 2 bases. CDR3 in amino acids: CASSLPGTGNYGYTF. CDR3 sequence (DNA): TGTGCCAGCAGCTTGCCCGGGACAGGGAACTATGGCTACACCTTC. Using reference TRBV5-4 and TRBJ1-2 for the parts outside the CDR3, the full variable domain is ETGVTQSPTHLIKTRGQQVTLRCSSQSGHNTVSWYQQALGQGPQFIFQYYREEENGRGNFPPRFSGLQFPNYSSELNVNALELDDSALYLCASSLPGTGNYGYTFGSGTRLTVV.

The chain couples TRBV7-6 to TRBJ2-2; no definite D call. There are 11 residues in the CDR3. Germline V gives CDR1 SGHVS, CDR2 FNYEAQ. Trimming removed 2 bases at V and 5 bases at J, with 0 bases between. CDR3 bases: TGTGCCAGCAGCTTAACCGGGGAGCTGTTTTTT. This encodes CASSLTGELFF.

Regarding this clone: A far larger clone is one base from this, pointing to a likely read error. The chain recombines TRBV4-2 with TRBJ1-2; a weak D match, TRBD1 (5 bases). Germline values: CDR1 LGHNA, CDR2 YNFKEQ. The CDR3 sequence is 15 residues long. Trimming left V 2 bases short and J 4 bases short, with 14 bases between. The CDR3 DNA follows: TGTGCCAGCAGCCAATCCGGGGCCGAGTCCTATGGCTACACCTTC. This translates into CASSQSGAESYGYTF.

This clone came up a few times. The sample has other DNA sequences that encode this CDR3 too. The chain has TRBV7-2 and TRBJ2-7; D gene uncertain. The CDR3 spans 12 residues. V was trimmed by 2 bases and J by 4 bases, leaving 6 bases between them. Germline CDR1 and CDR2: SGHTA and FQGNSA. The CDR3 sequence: CASSLQGYEQYF. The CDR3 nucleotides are TGTGCCAGCAGCTTACAAGGATACGAGCAGTACTTC. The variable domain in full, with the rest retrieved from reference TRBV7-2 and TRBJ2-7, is GAGVSQSPSNKVTEKGKDVELRCDPISGHTALYWYRQSLGQGLEFLIYFQGNSAPDKSGLPSDRFSAERTGGSVSTLTIQRTQQEDSAVYLCASSLQGYEQYFGPGTRLTVT.

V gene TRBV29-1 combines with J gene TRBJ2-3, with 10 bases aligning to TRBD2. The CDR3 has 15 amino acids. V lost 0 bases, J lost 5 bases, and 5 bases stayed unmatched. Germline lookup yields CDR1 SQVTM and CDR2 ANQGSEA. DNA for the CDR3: TGCAGCGTTGAAGATACTAGCGGGGTGGTAGATACGCAGTATTTT. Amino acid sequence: CSVEDTSGVVDTQYF.

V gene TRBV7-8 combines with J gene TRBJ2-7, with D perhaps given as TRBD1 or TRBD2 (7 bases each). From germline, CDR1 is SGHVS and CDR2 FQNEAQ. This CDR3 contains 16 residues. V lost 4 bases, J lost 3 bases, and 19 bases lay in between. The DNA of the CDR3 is TGTGCCAGCAGCTCCTACGGGGGGACAGCTATCTACGAGCAGTACTTC. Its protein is CASSSYGGTAIYEQYF. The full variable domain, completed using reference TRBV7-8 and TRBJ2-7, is GAGVSQSPRYKVAKRGQDVALRCDPISGHVSLFWYQQALGQGPEFLTYFQNEAQLDKSGLPSDRFFAERPEGSVSTLKIQRTQQEDSAVYLCASSSYGGTAIYEQYFGPGTRLTVT.

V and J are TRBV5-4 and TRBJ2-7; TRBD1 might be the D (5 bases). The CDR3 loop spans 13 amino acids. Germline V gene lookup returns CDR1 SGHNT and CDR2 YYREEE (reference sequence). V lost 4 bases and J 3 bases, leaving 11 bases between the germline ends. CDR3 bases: TGTGCCAGCAGCCAAATAGGGGTCTACGAGCAGTACTTC. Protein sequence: CASSQIGVYEQYF.

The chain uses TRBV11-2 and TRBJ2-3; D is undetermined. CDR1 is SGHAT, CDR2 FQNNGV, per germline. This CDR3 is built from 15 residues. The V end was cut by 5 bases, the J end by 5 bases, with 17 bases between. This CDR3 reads CASSAQGLHGDTQYF. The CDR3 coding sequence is TGTGCCAGCAGCGCCCAAGGGTTACATGGAGATACGCAGTATTTT.

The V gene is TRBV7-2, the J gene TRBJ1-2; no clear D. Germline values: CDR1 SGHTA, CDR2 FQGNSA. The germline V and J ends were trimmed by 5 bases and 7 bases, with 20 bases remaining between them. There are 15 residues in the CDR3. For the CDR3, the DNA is TGTGCCAGCAGCCCCCTGGGGTCTTTAAGAGGTGGCTACACCTTC. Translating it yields CASSPLGSLRGGYTF. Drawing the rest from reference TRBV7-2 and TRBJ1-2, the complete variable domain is GAGVSQSPSNKVTEKGKDVELRCDPISGHTALYWYRQSLGQGLEFLIYFQGNSAPDKSGLPSDRFSAERTGGSVSTLTIQRTQQEDSAVYLCASSPLGSLRGGYTFGSGTRLTVV.

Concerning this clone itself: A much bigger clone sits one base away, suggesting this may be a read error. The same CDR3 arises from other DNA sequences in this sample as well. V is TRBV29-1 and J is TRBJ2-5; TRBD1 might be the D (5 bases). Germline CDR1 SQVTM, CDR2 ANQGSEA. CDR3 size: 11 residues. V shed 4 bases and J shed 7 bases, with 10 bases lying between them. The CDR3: CSVGGTGTQYF. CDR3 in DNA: TGCAGCGTTGGAGGAACAGGGACCCAGTACTTC.

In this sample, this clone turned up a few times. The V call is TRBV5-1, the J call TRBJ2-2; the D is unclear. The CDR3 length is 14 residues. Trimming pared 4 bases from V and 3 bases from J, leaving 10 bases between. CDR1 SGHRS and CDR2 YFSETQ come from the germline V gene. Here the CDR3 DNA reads TGCGCCAGCAGCCCCTTAGCTGACACCGGGGAGCTGTTTTTT. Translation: CASSPLADTGELFF.

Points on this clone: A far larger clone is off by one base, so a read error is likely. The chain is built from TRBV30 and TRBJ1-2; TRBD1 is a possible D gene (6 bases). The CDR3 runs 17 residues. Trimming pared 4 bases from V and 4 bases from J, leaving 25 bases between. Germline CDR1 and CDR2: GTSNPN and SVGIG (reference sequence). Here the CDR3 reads CAWISPETRGRGYGYTF. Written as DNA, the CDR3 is TGTGCCTGGATCTCTCCGGAGACCAGGGGTCGGGGCTATGGCTACACCTTC.

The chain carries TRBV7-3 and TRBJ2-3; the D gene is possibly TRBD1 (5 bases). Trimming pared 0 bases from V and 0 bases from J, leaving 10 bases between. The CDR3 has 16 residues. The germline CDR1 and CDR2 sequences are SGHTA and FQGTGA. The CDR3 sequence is CASSLTSQGSTDTQYF. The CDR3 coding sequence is TGTGCCAGCAGCTTAACATCCCAGGGAAGCACAGATACGCAGTATTTT.

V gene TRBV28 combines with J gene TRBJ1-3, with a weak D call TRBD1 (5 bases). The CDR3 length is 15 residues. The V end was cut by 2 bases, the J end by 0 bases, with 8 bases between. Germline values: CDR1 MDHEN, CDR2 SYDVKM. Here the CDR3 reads CASSLGAFSGNTIYF. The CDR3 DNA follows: TGTGCCAGCAGTTTAGGGGCTTTCTCTGGAAACACCATATATTTT.

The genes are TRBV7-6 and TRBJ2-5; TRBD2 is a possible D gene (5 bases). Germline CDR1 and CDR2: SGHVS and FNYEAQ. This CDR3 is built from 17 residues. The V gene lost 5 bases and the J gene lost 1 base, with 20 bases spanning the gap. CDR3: CASSRPEAGILQETQYF. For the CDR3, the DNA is TGTGCCAGCAGCCGCCCGGAGGCAGGAATACTCCAAGAGACCCAGTACTTC.

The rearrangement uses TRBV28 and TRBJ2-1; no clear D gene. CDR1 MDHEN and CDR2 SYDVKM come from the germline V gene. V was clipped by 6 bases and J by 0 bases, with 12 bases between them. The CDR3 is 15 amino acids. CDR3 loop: CASSRRLGSYNEQFF. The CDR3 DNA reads TGTGCCAGCAGCCGCCGTCTGGGCTCCTACAATGAGCAGTTCTTC.

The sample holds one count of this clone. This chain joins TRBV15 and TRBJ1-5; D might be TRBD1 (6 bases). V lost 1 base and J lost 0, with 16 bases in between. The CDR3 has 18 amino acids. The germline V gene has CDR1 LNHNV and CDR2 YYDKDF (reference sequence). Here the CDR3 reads CATSRGQDSSYSNQPQHF. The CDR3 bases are TGTGCCACCAGCAGAGGACAGGATAGTTCCTATAGCAATCAGCCCCAGCATTTT.

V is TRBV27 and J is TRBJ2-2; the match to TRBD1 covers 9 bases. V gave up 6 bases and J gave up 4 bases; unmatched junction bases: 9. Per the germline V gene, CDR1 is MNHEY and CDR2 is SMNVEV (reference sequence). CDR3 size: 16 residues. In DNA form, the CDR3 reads TGTGCCAGCAGAATTACCGGGACAGGGCTCACCGGGGAGCTGTTTTTT. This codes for CASRITGTGLTGELFF.

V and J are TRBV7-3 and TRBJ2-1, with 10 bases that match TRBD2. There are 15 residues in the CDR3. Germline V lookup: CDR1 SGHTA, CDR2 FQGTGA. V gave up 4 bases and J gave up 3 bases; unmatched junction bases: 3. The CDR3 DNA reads TGTGCCAGCAGCTCAGGACTAGCGGACTACAATGAGCAGTTCTTC. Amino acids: CASSSGLADYNEQFF.

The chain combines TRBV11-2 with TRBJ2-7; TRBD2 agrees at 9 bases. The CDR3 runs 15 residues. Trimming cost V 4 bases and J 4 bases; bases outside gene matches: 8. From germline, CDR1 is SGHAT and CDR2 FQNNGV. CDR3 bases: TGTGCCAGCAGCTCCAGTAGACTAGCGGTTTACGAGCAGTACTTC. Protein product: CASSSSRLAVYEQYF. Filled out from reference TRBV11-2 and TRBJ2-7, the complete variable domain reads EAGVAQSPRYKIIEKRQSVAFWCNPISGHATLYWYQQILGQGPKLLIQFQNNGVVDDSQLPKDRFSAERLKGVDSTLKIQPAKLEDSAVYLCASSSSRLAVYEQYFGPGTRLTVT.

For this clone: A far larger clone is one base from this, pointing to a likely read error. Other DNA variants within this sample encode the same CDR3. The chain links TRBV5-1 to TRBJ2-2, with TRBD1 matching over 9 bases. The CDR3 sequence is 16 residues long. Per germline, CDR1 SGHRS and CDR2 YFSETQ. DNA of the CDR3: TGCGCCAGCAGCTTGGGCGGACAGGGGTTCACCGGTGAGCTGTTTTTT. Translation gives CASSLGGQGFTGELFF.

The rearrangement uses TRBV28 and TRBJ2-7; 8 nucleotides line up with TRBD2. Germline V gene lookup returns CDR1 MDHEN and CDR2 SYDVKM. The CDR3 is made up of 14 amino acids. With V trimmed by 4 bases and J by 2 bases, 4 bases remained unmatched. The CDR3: CASSSQAGAYEQYF. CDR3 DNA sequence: TGTGCCAGCAGTTCTCAAGCGGGGGCCTACGAGCAGTACTTC.

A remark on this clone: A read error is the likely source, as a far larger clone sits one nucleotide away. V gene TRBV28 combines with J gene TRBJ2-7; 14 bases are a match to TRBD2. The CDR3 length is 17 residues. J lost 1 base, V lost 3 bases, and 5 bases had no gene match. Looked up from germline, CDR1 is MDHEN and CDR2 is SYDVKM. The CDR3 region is CASSFGTSGSSSYEQYF. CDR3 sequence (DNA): TGTGCCAGCAGTTTCGGGACTAGCGGGAGTTCTTCCTACGAGCAGTACTTC.

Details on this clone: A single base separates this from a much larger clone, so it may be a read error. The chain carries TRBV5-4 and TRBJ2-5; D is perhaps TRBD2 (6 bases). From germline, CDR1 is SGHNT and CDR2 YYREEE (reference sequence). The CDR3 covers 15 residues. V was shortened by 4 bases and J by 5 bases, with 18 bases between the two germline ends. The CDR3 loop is CASSRWVAEGETQYF. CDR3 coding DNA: TGTGCCAGCAGCCGGTGGGTAGCGGAGGGGGAGACCCAGTACTTC.

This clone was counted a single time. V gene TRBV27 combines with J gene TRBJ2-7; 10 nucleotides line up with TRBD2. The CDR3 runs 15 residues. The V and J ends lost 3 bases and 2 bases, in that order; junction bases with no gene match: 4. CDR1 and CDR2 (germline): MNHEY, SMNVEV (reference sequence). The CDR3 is CASSFSAGGPYEQYF. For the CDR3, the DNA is TGTGCCAGCAGTTTTTCAGCGGGAGGGCCCTACGAGCAGTACTTC.

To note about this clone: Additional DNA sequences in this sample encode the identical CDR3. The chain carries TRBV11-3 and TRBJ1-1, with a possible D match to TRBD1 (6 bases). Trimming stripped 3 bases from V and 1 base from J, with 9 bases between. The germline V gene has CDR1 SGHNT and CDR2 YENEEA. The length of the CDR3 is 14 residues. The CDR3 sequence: CASSLGRGNTEAFF. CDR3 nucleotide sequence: TGTGCCAGCAGCTTGGGCAGGGGGAACACTGAAGCTTTCTTT.